This T cell receptor (beta chain) comes out of a study of OX40 agonist ivuxolimab in advanced cancers. Study summary: Three patients, one with hepatocellular carcinoma and two with cutaneous melanoma, achieved partial responses.

Points on this clone: Its antigen is still unknown.

Overall study findings and caveats: With doses of 0.1 to 3.0 mg/kg, CD4+ and CD8+ blood T cells had undergone clonal expansion by week 6. Low normalized T-cell clonal expansion was also seen in some nonresponders.

Germline V gene lookup returns CDR1 MGHRA and CDR2 YSYEKL. CDR3 size: 17 residues. The germline V and J ends were trimmed by 2 bases and 3 bases, with 19 bases remaining between them. Produced via immunoSEQ multiplex PCR; TCRdb's table is partial and in-frame only. The top ten clones hold around 6% of a sample with approximately 63,000 clones, approximately 90% of them seen once. The chain couples TRBV4-1 to TRBJ1-1; possible D gene TRBD1, 5 bases. The sequences come from CD4+ or CD8+ T cells sorted from blood, collected in a trial of the OX40 agonist ivuxolimab. This sequence was found in an adult with an advanced solid tumor such as melanoma, head and neck, liver or kidney cancer. Here the CDR3 reads CASSQFPGQGGYTEAFF. CDR3 DNA sequence: TGCGCCAGCAGCCAATTCCCCGGACAAGGAGGGTACACTGAAGCTTTCTTT.